Described below is a single T cell receptor beta chain sequence and its context. This entry belongs to a study of blood T cell repertoires in COVID-19. Whole-study context: Material from acute and convalescent COVID-19 was sourced from the United States, Italy and Spain. The analysed material was cDNA or gDNA that came from T cells, B-cell-depleted T cells, or PBMCs.

The data were produced by immunoSEQ multiplex PCR, yet TCRdb's version contains in-frame clones alone and is incomplete. The repertoire holds 90,000 to 130,000 clones, with 80% to 90% as singletons. Per germline, CDR1 SGHVS and CDR2 FQNEAQ. V was clipped by 6 bases and J by 0 bases, with 12 bases between them. This CDR3 spans 14 amino acids. This chain uses TRBV7-8 with TRBJ2-7, with unresolved D. The sample was peripheral blood. This clonotype was sampled from a man aged 40-55 years with acute or convalescent COVID-19. CDR3 amino acids: CASRQLFLSYEQYF. The CDR3 DNA reads TGTGCCAGCAGACAGCTCTTTCTCTCCTACGAGCAGTACTTC.